The TCR beta chain under discussion was sequenced for a study of sequential checkpoint blockade in melanoma. As for the study in general: Each arm's sequence ended with maintenance nivolumab.

Germline lookup yields CDR1 MRHNA and CDR2 SNTAGT. CDR3 length equals 16 residues. V gave up 4 bases and J gave up 5 bases; unmatched junction bases: 8. Generated by immunoSEQ multiplex PCR, the TCRdb table keeps only in-frame clones and is missing some. The sample includes roughly 30,000 clones, nearly 85% seen only once; the top ten take around 16%. Sample treatment: randomized to nivolumab then ipilimumab (arm A) or the reverse (arm B). PBMC sorting kept live CD3+CD8+ cells without CD19 or CD56. This clone was seen just once. The chain couples TRBV6-4 to TRBJ2-3, with 11 bases fitting TRBD2. Sequenced here: CD8+ T cells sorted from blood (inferred from file names), sampled from a patient given nivolumab and ipilimumab in sequence. The receptor comes from a human donor with melanoma. The DNA of the CDR3 is TGTGCCAGCAGTGCAGGGGAACTAGCGGGAGTAGATACGCAGTATTTT. Amino acid sequence: CASSAGELAGVDTQYF.